The clone carrying this TCR beta chain was observed a single time. Method: immunoSEQ multiplex PCR; TCRdb's copy keeps in-frame clones and lacks some. Here the sample spans 78,000 or so clones, roughly 91% being singletons. The sample belongs to a study of technical replicates of blood from a few donors. Germline trimming cut 0 bases from V and 4 bases from J; bases unmatched to any gene: 4. CDR1 and CDR2 from the germline V gene are MNHNS and SASEGT. The CDR3 sequence is 16 residues long. The specimen sequenced was T cells isolated from PBMCs. The sequence derives from a human donor in good health. Some clones in this sample may be carry-over from other donors' samples. This chain connects TRBV6-1 to TRBJ2-2, with TRBD2 matching over 8 bases. For the CDR3, the DNA is TGTGCCAGCAGTGAAGCTACGGGAGGGGTCACCGGGGAGCTGTTTTTT. Translating it yields CASSEATGGVTGELFF.